Sequencing of this TCR beta chain was carried out in a study of cytomegalovirus exposure and HLA in healthy donors. Study-level background: For the approximately 400 genotyped donors, roughly 80% fell within the Caucasian-associated ancestry cluster. Points from the study as a whole: The authors listed over 150 TCR beta chains as cytomegalovirus-associated. TCR beta V- and J-gene trimming, according to a later analysis, was linked to a missense DCLRE1C variant.

CDR1 SGHDT and CDR2 YYEEEE come from the germline V gene. The ends were cut back, 0 bases at V and 8 bases at J, with 15 bases in the middle. CDR3 length: 15 residues. Healthy people donating bone marrow made up the donors. Concerning this clone itself: Its antigen remains unknown.

The PCR ran on 60 Vbeta and 13 Jbeta primers. Using immunoSEQ multiplex PCR, the repertoire was profiled, and TCRdb retains in-frame clones only, with some absent. The profile shows roughly 100,000 clones, 78% of them singletons. The genes are TRBV5-6 and TRBJ2-1, with D possibly TRBD2 on 6 matching bases. This sequence was found in a woman aged 40 to 49 in good health and CMV-seronegative. The sample taken for sequencing was PBMCs. The CDR3 region has the DNA TGTGCCAGCAGCTTGGTTAGCGGATACAATGATGAGCAGTTCTTC. Translating it yields CASSLVSGYNDEQFF.